The 15 T cell receptor beta chains in this list originate from one sample, sequenced in a study of cytomegalovirus exposure and HLA in healthy donors. The PCR made use of 60 Vbeta and 13 Jbeta primers. Produced via immunoSEQ multiplex PCR; TCRdb's table is partial and in-frame only. The table lists approximately 120,000 clones, approximately 76% of them singletons. The sample taken for sequencing was PBMCs. The receptors here all came from a man aged 40-49 years in good health and CMV-seronegative.

The table lists this clone with a few counts. The chain combines TRBV4-1 with TRBJ1-2, with D uncertain. This CDR3 is built from 14 residues. The germline V gene has CDR1 MGHRA and CDR2 YSYEKL. Deletions cut 1 base from V and 6 bases from J, with 12 bases between. The CDR3 protein is CASSQAITVDGYTF. The CDR3 DNA sequence: TGCGCCAGCAGCCAAGCTATCACGGTCGATGGCTACACCTTC.

This chain joins TRBV2 and TRBJ2-7; 8 positions match TRBD2. This CDR3 contains 15 residues. Germline CDR1 reads SNHLY; CDR2 reads FYNNEI. Trimming cost V 6 bases and J 5 bases; bases outside gene matches: 12. CDR3 nucleotide sequence: TGTGCCAGCAGCCTTACCGGCGGGGGGTGGGACGAGCAGTACTTC. Amino acid sequence: CASSLTGGGWDEQYF.

The CDR3 is CASSAGGLNNEQFF. The CDR3 region has the DNA TGTGCCAGCAGCGCGGGGGGGCTGAACAATGAGCAGTTCTTC. This chain uses TRBV7-3 with TRBJ2-1, with TRBD2 matching over 9 bases. Germline loops: CDR1 SGHTA, CDR2 FQGTGA. This CDR3 spans 14 amino acids. Germline trimming cut 5 bases from V and 5 bases from J; bases unmatched to any gene: 4.

This sequence joins TRBV4-1 and TRBJ2-1, with 10 bases fitting TRBD2. V gave up 1 base and J gave up 2 bases; unmatched junction bases: 11. This CDR3 region has 19 residues. Germline V gene lookup returns CDR1 MGHRA and CDR2 YSYEKL. The CDR3 coding sequence is TGCGCCAGCAGCCAAGGGGGTAGCGGGGGGTCACAAACCTACAATGAGCAGTTCTTC. This gives the protein CASSQGGSGGSQTYNEQFF.

This chain joins TRBV5-4 and TRBJ1-1; D is unresolved. The V end lost 1 base, the J end lost 0 bases, and 10 bases lay between the germline ends. Per germline, CDR1 SGHNT and CDR2 YYREEE (reference sequence). The CDR3 loop spans 15 amino acids. DNA of the CDR3: TGTGCCAGCAGCTTGTGGGAGTTCATGAACACTGAAGCTTTCTTT. It codes for CASSLWEFMNTEAFF.

The chain has TRBV4-3 and TRBJ2-7, with D tentatively TRBD2 (6 bases). The germline V and J ends were trimmed by 5 bases and 3 bases, with 14 bases remaining between them. Per the germline V gene, CDR1 is LGHNA and CDR2 is YSLEER. CDR3 length: 14 residues. CDR3 sequence: CASSMGGGVYEQYF. The CDR3 nucleotides are TGCGCCAGCAGCATGGGCGGAGGGGTCTACGAGCAGTACTTC.

The chain couples TRBV5-1 to TRBJ1-1, with D hard to call. The CDR3 covers 14 residues. CDR1 and CDR2 from the germline V gene are SGHRS and YFSETQ. V was shortened by 4 bases and J by 0 bases, with 10 bases between the two germline ends. In DNA form, the CDR3 reads TGCGCCAGCAGCGCGCCCGACTTGAACACTGAAGCTTTCTTT. Protein sequence: CASSAPDLNTEAFF.

This clone was counted between two and nine times. V gene TRBV6-1 combines with J gene TRBJ1-3; no firm D call. Between the trimmed V and J ends, which lost 7 bases and 0 bases, there was a span of 13 bases. CDR1 is MNHNS, CDR2 SASEGT, per germline. The CDR3 has 15 residues. The CDR3 loop reads CASTLRVNSGNTIYF. CDR3 bases: TGTGCCAGCACACTTCGAGTTAACTCTGGAAACACCATATATTTT.

The V call is TRBV27, the J call TRBJ2-2; D is uncertain. Germline assignment: CDR1 MNHEY and CDR2 SMNVEV (reference sequence). The CDR3 has 12 amino acids. V shed 1 base and J shed 6 bases, with 3 bases lying between them. In DNA, the CDR3 is TGTGCCAGCAGTTTATGGCCCGGGGAGCTGTTTTTT. The encoded protein is CASSLWPGELFF.

J is TRBJ2-1 and V is TRBV7-3; D is ambiguous. Looked up from germline, CDR1 is SGHTA and CDR2 is FQGTGA. The length of the CDR3 is 15 residues. V dropped 5 bases and J dropped 0 bases, with 11 bases sitting between them. Written as DNA, the CDR3 is TGTGCCAGCAGCCTCAGCGAGAGCTCCTACAATGAGCAGTTCTTC. Translation: CASSLSESSYNEQFF.

The V and J genes are TRBV29-1 and TRBJ1-3; the D is unclear. This CDR3 is built from 13 residues. Between the trimmed V and J ends, which lost 7 bases and 0 bases, there was a span of 10 bases. Germline CDR1 reads SQVTM; CDR2 reads ANQGSEA. The CDR3 here is CSGVGSSGNTIYF. The CDR3 nucleotides are TGCAGCGGGGTAGGGAGCTCTGGAAACACCATATATTTT. Full variable domain (outside the CDR3, taken from reference TRBV29-1 and TRBJ1-3): SAVISQKPSRDICQRGTSLTIQCQVDSQVTMMFWYRQQPGQSLTLIATANQGSEATYESGFVIDKFPISRPNLTFSTLTVSNMSPEDSSIYLCSGVGSSGNTIYFGEGSWLTVV.

The chain carries TRBV6-5 and TRBJ1-6; D remains ambiguous. Trimming cost V 7 bases and J 6 bases, with 13 bases left between them. The CDR3 consists of 14 residues. Germline CDR1 and CDR2: MNHEY and SVGAGI. CDR3 in DNA: TGTGCCAGCACTCGGGATAGAACTAATTCACCCCTCCACTTT. It specifies CASTRDRTNSPLHF.

CDR3: CASSTTSGGVTDTQYF. The CDR3 DNA is TGTGCCAGTAGTACTACTAGCGGGGGAGTCACAGATACGCAGTATTTT. V is TRBV19 and J is TRBJ2-3; 11 nucleotides line up with TRBD2. Germline-derived CDR1 and CDR2 are LNHDA and SQIVND (reference sequence). The CDR3 covers 16 residues. Trimming cost V 4 bases and J 2 bases; bases outside gene matches: 5.

This chain joins TRBV4-2 and TRBJ1-2; TRBD1 aligns across 9 bases. In germline, CDR1 is LGHNA, CDR2 YNFKEQ. The V and J ends lost 1 base and 4 bases, in that order; junction bases with no gene match: 16. This CDR3 spans 19 amino acids. CDR3: CASSQGTGGASLGGYGYTF. The CDR3 DNA is TGTGCCAGCAGCCAAGGTACAGGGGGCGCGTCACTCGGGGGCTATGGCTACACCTTC.

The gene calls are TRBV7-6 and TRBJ2-2, with D possibly being TRBD1 (5 bases). Trimming took 7 bases from V and 5 from J, leaving 14 bases between them. Per germline, CDR1 SGHVS and CDR2 FNYEAQ. The CDR3 runs 14 residues. This chain's CDR3 is CASTPATETGELFF. The CDR3 DNA follows: TGTGCCAGCACCCCCGCGACAGAGACCGGGGAGCTGTTTTTT. The full variable domain, its missing parts supplied by reference TRBV7-6 and TRBJ2-2, is GAGVSQSPRYKVTKRGQDVALRCDPISGHVSLYWYRQALGQGPEFLTYFNYEAQQDKSGLPNDRFSAERPEGSISTLTIQRTEQRDSAMYRCASTPATETGELFFGEGSRLTVL.